This T cell receptor beta chain was profiled in a study of blood T cell repertoires in COVID-19. Profiled with immunoSEQ multiplex PCR; TCRdb holds only in-frame clones, not every one. The sample carries about 75,000 clones, more than 75% recorded once. This CDR3 spans 17 amino acids. The V segment lost 2 bases and the J segment 6 bases; nucleotides outside the gene matches: 7. Germline V gene sequence: CDR1 WNHNN, CDR2 SYGVQD (reference sequence). The sample comprised peripheral blood. This clonotype originated in a human donor in a cohort sampled during active COVID-19. V is TRBV10-1 and J is TRBJ2-3, with 14 bases fitting TRBD2. The CDR3 coding sequence is TGCGCCAGCAGTGAGGTGACTAGCGGGGGGGCCACGGATACGCAGTATTTT. Protein product: CASSEVTSGGATDTQYF.